This T cell receptor (beta chain) comes out of a study of cytomegalovirus exposure and HLA in healthy donors. Study conclusions and caveats: In the 120 or so validation repertoires, about 95% of cluster scores exceeded 0, per a later analysis. The study recorded 164 TCR beta chains that were cytomegalovirus-associated.

Measured with immunoSEQ multiplex PCR; TCRdb has only the in-frame clones, and not every one. The table includes about 64,000 clones, roughly 94% detected once. V was pared by 5 bases and J by 5 bases, with 16 bases of the junction left unmatched. The V gene's germline CDR1 is SGDLS and CDR2 YYNGEE. The CDR3 is 17 amino acids. Turning to this clone: The antigen remains undetermined.

The rearrangement uses TRBV9 and TRBJ2-7; TRBD1 agrees at 10 bases. Input material: PBMCs. The clonotype comes from a woman aged 18-29 years in good health and CMV-seropositive. The CDR3 bases are TGTGCCAGCAGTAAATACACCCCGGGACAGGGGATTAACGAGCAGTACTTC. It yields the protein CASSKYTPGQGINEQYF.